One TCR beta chain is described in this entry. Its antigen remains undetermined. No much larger clone exists at a distance of one base, and base qualities are not known. This entry is derived from a study of shared T cell receptors in the human thymus (dated by TCRdb to the early 2020s). For the study in its entirety: The study examined how the human thymus generates shared, self-reactive T-cell receptor alpha chains.

Libraries were made using the immunoSEQ multiplex PCR assay. What TCRdb holds here is the immuneACCESS table cut down to in-frame rearrangements. Part of the clones is not present; checked against another copy, under half of the missing clones reflect an unresolved V gene, and the others are unexplained. This sample is represented by hundreds of thousands of clones; about 87% of them were singletons. 0.009% to 0.0095% of the sample belongs to the ten largest clones. Deletion took 0 bases off V and 0 bases off J, with a span of 10 bases between the germline ends. The CDR3 numbers 15 residues from cysteine through phenylalanine. Only the CDR3 part of the read is kept: 45 bases, read in frame from the first base. The germline V gene encodes CDR1 SGHNT and CDR2 YYREEE (reference sequence). These data are also associated with another study on human thymus T cells. The second investigation adds: Donors were immunologically healthy infants undergoing open corrective cardiac surgery for congenital heart defects in Finland. Thymus tissue was collected as surgical resects that were removed during corrective cardiac surgery. Usage of V and J gene segments appeared to be biased in both the thymic and the peripheral blood repertoires. According to the related research, thymic TCR repertoires were highly overlapping among unrelated individuals. TCR alpha and beta repertoires from about eight infant thymus samples and a few related peripheral blood samples were characterized in the study. Donor ages ranged from roughly 6 to 250 days, and the cohort comprised about six male and two female infants. Thymocytes were mechanically released from the tissue and were stored as pellets of about 9.5-33 million cells at -70 degrees C. A QIAsymphony instrument was used to extract genomic DNA from the frozen cell pellets. The immunoSEQ multiplex PCR assay was used to amplify the TCRB and TCRAD loci from a standardized quantity of quality-controlled genomic DNA. The V(D)J region was spanned by amplicons of a length sufficient to cover the CDR3 and to identify V and J genes. The amplicons were sequenced on an Illumina platform via the commercial immunoSEQ service. Primer bias and sequencing errors were corrected as previously described, and TCRAD and TCRB were defined on the basis of the IMGT database. Repertoires were analysed with immunoSEQ Analyzer 3.0 and VDJTools, covering basic statistics, V/J segment usage, diversity estimates, rarefaction and pairwise overlap. To estimate diversity, the Chao1, ChaoE, Efron-Thisted, Shannon and inverse Simpson indices were applied, and diversity was also estimated on datasets down-sampled to the smallest sample. Repertoire overlap was assessed by strict matching of CDR3 nucleotide sequence, V gene and J gene, and clustering was done by Jaccard-based multidimensional scaling. On average, thymus samples gave 800,000 or so unique TCRB clonotypes, whereas blood samples gave roughly 80,000.

The receptor comes from a boy younger than two with a congenital heart defect. Donor details come from another sample of the same person, matched by shared clones. The receptor chain draws on TRBV5-4 and TRBJ2-7; the D segment could be TRBD1, given 5 matching bases. The sample consisted of thymocytes. The sequence in DNA is TGTGCCAGCAGCTTGGGACAGTTGAGCTCCTACGAGCAGTACTTC. Translated, it reads CASSLGQLSSYEQYF.